This T cell receptor beta chain was found in a study of blood T cell repertoires in COVID-19. This CDR3 contains 16 residues. Deletions cut 0 bases from V and 0 bases from J, with 12 bases between. Germline V gives CDR1 KGHSH, CDR2 LQKENI. Generated by immunoSEQ multiplex PCR, the TCRdb table keeps only in-frame clones and is missing some. In the table there are about 210,000 clones, approximately 78% of which are singletons. J is TRBJ2-7 and V is TRBV18, with D perhaps matching TRBD2 (5 bases). Material: peripheral blood. This clonotype was obtained from a woman between 70 and 85 years old with COVID-19, enrolled during active disease. CDR3 residues: CASSPPTPGNSYEQYF. As DNA, the CDR3 is TGTGCCAGCTCACCACCCACCCCCGGGAACTCCTACGAGCAGTACTTC.